These 18 T cell receptor beta chains came from one sample sequenced in a study of T cells in Graves' hyperthyroidism and ophthalmopathy. Amplified TCR beta CDR3 regions derived from RNA transcripts. A first-round RT-PCR of the TCR CDR3 used the HTBI primer set. Using its own MiXCR run on the multiplex PCR reads, TCRdb lists one record per CDR3 protein. The sample contains more than 500,000 distinct CDR3 sequences, roughly 15% of which appear only once. Input material: blood. These receptors all stem from a woman aged 25 to 39 with Graves' hyperthyroidism.

This clonotype was recorded at least ten times. J is TRBJ1-1 and V is TRBV2; tentative D call: TRBD1 (5 bases). CDR1 SNHLY and CDR2 FYNNEI come from the germline V gene. This CDR3 comprises 14 residues. The V end lost 4 bases, the J end lost 2 bases, and 11 bases lay between the germline ends. The chain's CDR3 is CASSVTQGNTEAFF. DNA of the CDR3: TGTGCCAGCAGTGTTACCCAGGGTAACACTGAAGCTTTCTTT.

As for this clonotype: One end of the junction does not line up with germline, which may come from a read error. The rearrangement uses TRBV20-1 and TRBJ1-5; D is possibly TRBD1 (5 bases). The germline V gene encodes CDR1 DFQATT and CDR2 SNEGSKA (reference sequence). This CDR3 comprises 15 residues. As DNA, the CDR3 is TGCAGTGCTAGAGATCCGGCTCAGGGACGGGAGCCCCATCATTTT. Protein: CSARDPAQGREPHHF.

V is TRBV28 and J is TRBJ2-2; D is perhaps TRBD1 or TRBD2 (5 bases each). In germline, CDR1 is MDHEN, CDR2 SYDVKM. V was clipped by 6 bases and J by 6 bases, with 11 bases between them. CDR3 length: 13 residues. The CDR3 loop is CASRRDVPGELFF. The CDR3 DNA is TGTGCCAGCAGGAGGGACGTTCCCGGGGAGCTGTTTTTT.

This chain uses TRBV7-9 with TRBJ2-1, with 8 nucleotides matching TRBD2. V was pared by 5 bases and J by 7 bases, with 13 bases of the junction left unmatched. In germline, CDR1 is SEHNR, CDR2 FQNEAQ (reference sequence). CDR3 size: 16 residues. CDR3 protein: CASSHRGAGVGNEQFF. The CDR3 bases are TGTGCCAGCAGCCACCGTGGAGCGGGAGTTGGGAATGAGCAGTTCTTC.

In the case of this clonotype: Relative to the germline gene, one junction end is altered; a read error may explain this. This chain uses TRBV6-2 or TRBV6-3 with TRBJ1-4, with D unresolved. CDR3 length: 17 amino acids. The germline V gene has CDR1 MNHEY and CDR2 SVGEGT. CDR3 sequence reads: CANSFGQKIATNEKLFF. CDR3 sequence (DNA): TGTGCCAACAGTTTTGGGCAGAAGATCGCAACTAATGAAAAACTGTTTTTT.

A few counts support this clonotype. The CDR3 nucleotides are TGTGCCAGCAGTAGGGGAAGTGAGACCCAGTACTTC. This gives the protein CASSRGSETQYF. The gene calls are TRBV12-3 or TRBV12-4 and TRBJ2-5; a possible D gene is TRBD1 (5 bases). CDR3 size: 12 residues. V gave up 5 bases and J gave up 5 bases, with 9 bases separating them.

In this sample, this clonotype turned up many times. This chain joins TRBV7-2 and TRBJ2-1; 8 bases agree with TRBD1. This CDR3 region has 17 residues. Germline-derived CDR1 and CDR2 are SGHTA and FQGNSA. Trimming at V came to 4 bases and at J to 0 bases, leaving 8 bases not matched to a gene. The CDR3 spells CASSSRQGTSSYNEQFF. The CDR3 DNA sequence: TGTGCCAGCAGCTCCAGACAGGGGACAAGCTCCTACAATGAGCAGTTCTTC.

Many counts were recorded for this clonotype. The chain is built from TRBV28 and TRBJ1-5, with no clear D. The V gene lost 7 bases and the J gene lost 4 bases, with 17 bases spanning the gap. The CDR3 is 15 amino acids. In germline, CDR1 is MDHEN, CDR2 SYDVKM. This chain's CDR3 is CASTPIRRRNQPQHF. CDR3 coding DNA: TGTGCCAGCACCCCTATCCGGCGGAGGAATCAGCCCCAGCATTTT.

The chain combines TRBV10-3 with TRBJ2-3; 7 bases match TRBD1. The CDR3 totals 15 residues. The germline CDR1 and CDR2 sequences are ENHRY and SYGVKD. Trimming at V came to 0 bases and at J to 3 bases, leaving 3 bases not matched to a gene. The CDR3 bases are TGTGCCATCAGTGAGTCCTGGGACAGTACAGATACGCAGTATTTT. Amino acid sequence: CAISESWDSTDTQYF.

Many counts were recorded for this clonotype. The rearrangement uses TRBV5-6 and TRBJ1-2; a weak D match, TRBD1 (5 bases). Germline V lookup: CDR1 SGHDT, CDR2 YYEEEE. This CDR3 region has 11 residues. V gave up 3 bases and J gave up 7 bases, with 7 bases separating them. This CDR3 is CASSSGFGYTF. Written as DNA, the CDR3 is TGTGCCAGCAGCTCAGGGTTTGGCTACACCTTC.

This clonotype occurred many times. The gene calls are TRBV6-1 and TRBJ1-5; D unclear. Trimming took 8 bases from V and 1 from J, leaving 15 bases between them. The CDR3 length is 15 residues. CDR1 is MNHNS, CDR2 SASEGT, per germline. The DNA for the CDR3 is TGTGCCAGCGGCACCCCCGGGAGAAGCAATCAGCCCCAGCATTTT. It translates to CASGTPGRSNQPQHF.

This clonotype was seen ten or more times. This chain links TRBV20-1 with TRBJ2-1; 11 bases map to TRBD2. Losses at the gene ends were 0 bases for V and 10 bases for J; bases not matched to a gene: 11. Germline V gene lookup returns CDR1 DFQATT and CDR2 SNEGSKA (reference sequence). CDR3 length equals 16 residues. CDR3 in DNA: TGCAGTGCTAGAGATCGGCTGCTAGCGGGGGGTAAAGAGCAGTTCTTC. This codes for CSARDRLLAGGKEQFF.

This clonotype has at least ten counts. The chain has TRBV6-1 and TRBJ2-7; 9 bases map to TRBD1. Germline V gives CDR1 MNHNS, CDR2 SASEGT. This CDR3 region has 15 residues. J gave up 6 bases and V 7 bases, and 13 bases lay outside the gene matches. This chain's CDR3 is CASTRPWGQGIEQYF. As DNA, the CDR3 is TGTGCCAGCACTCGGCCCTGGGGACAGGGAATCGAGCAGTACTTC.

The chain carries TRBV6-2 or TRBV6-3 and TRBJ1-1; no reliable D call. The CDR3 runs 14 residues. From germline, CDR1 is MNHEY and CDR2 SVGEGT. Trimming took 0 bases from V and 5 from J, leaving 10 bases between them. The CDR3 coding sequence is TGTGCCAGCAGTTACTCGGGCGGTTCGACTGAAGCTTTCTTT. As protein: CASSYSGGSTEAFF.

This clonotype was recorded at least ten times. The rearrangement links TRBV7-2 to TRBJ2-2, with D uncertain. The CDR3 contains 12 residues. Germline CDR1 SGHTA, CDR2 FQGNSA. V was cut by 5 bases and J by 9 bases, with 10 bases left in between. The CDR3 here is CASSPTLRELFF. The CDR3 region has the DNA TGTGCCAGCAGCCCCACTTTACGGGAGCTGTTTTTT.

This clonotype has ten or more counts. The CDR3 protein is CATHTYNEQFF. The CDR3 nucleotides are TGTGCCACGCATACCTACAATGAGCAGTTCTTC. The genes are TRBV28 and TRBJ2-1; D is undetermined. This CDR3 has 11 residues. CDR1 is MDHEN, CDR2 SYDVKM, per germline. V was clipped by 10 bases and J by 2 bases, with 6 bases between them.

This clonotype has a count of ten or more. The chain carries TRBV28 and TRBJ2-7, with 7 bases that match TRBD2. The J segment lost 3 bases and the V segment lost 4 bases, leaving 3 bases of the junction unmatched. Germline V gives CDR1 MDHEN, CDR2 SYDVKM. CDR3 length: 13 amino acids. The CDR3 DNA sequence: TGTGCCAGCAGTTCGTCTAGCGGCTACGAGCAGTACTTC. Amino acid sequence: CASSSSSGYEQYF. Drawing the rest from reference TRBV28 and TRBJ2-7, the complete variable domain is DVKVTQSSRYLVKRTGEKVFLECVQDMDHENMFWYRQDPGLGLRLIYFSYDVKMKEKGDIPEGYSVSREKKERFSLILESASTNQTSMYLCASSSSSGYEQYFGPGTRLTVT.

This clonotype was seen many times. The chain employs TRBV19 and TRBJ2-2; 9 bases line up with TRBD1. CDR3 length: 14 residues. The ends lost 6 bases at V and 6 bases at J; junction bases unmatched: 5. CDR1 is LNHDA, CDR2 SQIVND, per germline (reference sequence). The chain's CDR3 is CASRGTGIAGELFF. The CDR3 DNA is TGTGCCAGTAGGGGGACAGGGATAGCCGGGGAGCTGTTTTTT.